The clone carrying this TCR beta chain has only a few counts. The genes are named according to mouse. The observed sequence ends 1 residue before the CDR3 terminus, with the missing tail filled in from the germline J gene. Here immunoSEQ multiplex PCR was the method, and the copy in TCRdb shows in-frame clones only, minus some. The sample holds 20,000 to 25,000 clones; about 70% are singletons and the top ten take approximately 0.42%. The data belong to a study of tissue T cells after allogeneic stem cell transplantation. Germline V lookup: CDR1 NNHNN, CDR2 SYGAGS (reference sequence). This CDR3 comprises 14 residues. V was cut by 3 bases and J by 0 bases, with 8 bases left in between.

The material sequenced was blood. The V call is TRBV13-2, the J call TRBJ2-3; D uncertain. The source of this sequence is a female BALB/c mouse in good health. MHC haplotype: H2-d. CDR3 loop: CASGGITSAETLYF. The CDR3 bases that were read are TGTGCCAGCGGTGGTATCACTAGTGCAGAAACGCTGTAT.